A selection of T cell receptor beta chains follows, all from one sample in a study of cytomegalovirus exposure and HLA in healthy donors. Profiling relied on immunoSEQ multiplex PCR, and the TCRdb table lists in-frame clones only, not all of them. The sample has roughly 100,000 clones, around 80% seen once. Sequenced: PBMCs. All receptors derive from a man in his 60s in good health and CMV-seronegative. Each CDR3 is given with its conserved first and last residue. Fields, in order: clone size, V gene, D gene, J gene, CDR3 protein, CDR3 DNA. D genes are given only for firm matches. Size is stated for part of the rows, as once, few or many counts, or as a class when the clone is expanded.

size: -
V: TRBV6-6
D: TRBD2
J: TRBJ2-1
CDR3: CASSSSAGVLINEQFF
DNA: TGTGCCAGCAGTTCCAGTGCGGGGGTCCTTATCAATGAGCAGTTCTTC

size: few
V: TRBV6-1
D: -
J: TRBJ2-1
CDR3: CASSDGGSYNEQFF
DNA: TGTGCCAGCAGTGACGGGGGCTCCTACAATGAGCAGTTCTTC

size: -
V: TRBV7-6
D: -
J: TRBJ2-2
CDR3: CASSSSWTAGTGELFF
DNA: TGTGCCAGCAGCTCCAGTTGGACAGCCGGCACCGGGGAGCTGTTTTTT

size: -
V: TRBV29-1
D: TRBD2
J: TRBJ2-1
CDR3: CSVGREAYNEQFF
DNA: TGCAGCGTTGGACGGGAGGCCTACAATGAGCAGTTCTTC

size: -
V: TRBV30
D: -
J: TRBJ2-7
CDR3: CAWRQFSYEQYF
DNA: TGTGCCTGGAGACAGTTCTCCTACGAGCAGTACTTC

size: -
V: TRBV6-1
D: -
J: TRBJ2-7
CDR3: CASNRRGENEQYF
DNA: TGTGCCAGCAACCGCAGGGGGGAGAACGAGCAGTACTTC

size: -
V: TRBV28
D: -
J: TRBJ2-5
CDR3: CASSILALGETQYF
DNA: TGTGCCAGCAGCATACTAGCCCTGGGAGAGACCCAGTACTTC

size: -
V: TRBV7-2
D: TRBD1
J: TRBJ1-5
CDR3: CASSYDRGRQPQHF
DNA: TGTGCCAGCAGCTACGACAGGGGGAGGCAGCCCCAGCATTTT

size: -
V: TRBV18
D: TRBD1
J: TRBJ2-5
CDR3: CASSLGTGQETQYF
DNA: TGTGCCAGCTCCCTCGGGACAGGGCAAGAGACCCAGTACTTC

size: -
V: TRBV7-8
D: -
J: TRBJ1-1
CDR3: CASSRRGNTEAFF
DNA: TGTGCCAGCAGCCGCAGGGGGAACACTGAAGCTTTCTTT

size: once
V: TRBV19
D: -
J: TRBJ2-3
CDR3: CASSSLGDTQYF
DNA: TGTGCCAGTAGTTCGCTCGGGGATACGCAGTATTTT

size: -
V: TRBV9
D: -
J: TRBJ2-3
CDR3: CASSGRGVAADTQYF
DNA: TGTGCCAGCAGCGGCCGCGGGGTAGCGGCAGATACGCAGTATTTT

size: -
V: TRBV18
D: TRBD1
J: TRBJ1-1
CDR3: CASSETGTTEAFF
DNA: TGTGCCAGCTCAGAGACAGGGACCACTGAAGCTTTCTTT

size: -
V: TRBV4-2
D: TRBD1
J: TRBJ1-2
CDR3: CASSQEVTGGGNYGYTF
DNA: TGTGCCAGCAGCCAAGAAGTGACAGGGGGCGGTAACTATGGCTACACCTTC

size: -
V: TRBV7-8
D: TRBD1
J: TRBJ2-7
CDR3: CASSLAGGDGKQYF
DNA: TGTGCCAGCAGCTTAGCAGGGGGCGATGGGAAGCAGTACTTC

size: -
V: TRBV5-1
D: -
J: TRBJ2-5
CDR3: CASSLGTVRETQYF
DNA: TGCGCCAGCAGCTTGGGGACAGTAAGAGAGACCCAGTACTTC

size: -
V: TRBV19
D: TRBD1
J: TRBJ1-6
CDR3: CASSPRDRGYGSPLHF
DNA: TGTGCCAGTAGTCCCCGGGACAGGGGCTATGGTTCACCCCTCCACTTT

size: -
V: TRBV30
D: TRBD1
J: TRBJ1-2
CDR3: CAWSVGNRGHRGYTF
DNA: TGTGCCTGGAGTGTTGGTAACAGGGGCCATCGAGGCTACACCTTC

size: -
V: TRBV5-1
D: -
J: TRBJ1-2
CDR3: CASSPGGRGNYGYTF
DNA: TGCGCCAGCAGCCCGGGTGGAAGAGGAAACTATGGCTACACCTTC

size: -
V: TRBV7-2
D: TRBD2
J: TRBJ2-5
CDR3: CASSQYPGLAGGEYF
DNA: TGTGCCAGCAGCCAGTATCCGGGACTAGCGGGGGGGGAGTACTTC

size: once
V: TRBV6-6
D: -
J: TRBJ2-3
CDR3: CASSYDSRTDTQYF
DNA: TGTGCCAGCAGTTACGACAGCCGCACAGATACGCAGTATTTT

size: -
V: TRBV5-4
D: TRBD1
J: TRBJ2-2
CDR3: CASSLGGTGGTGELFF
DNA: TGTGCCAGCAGCTTGGGTGGGACAGGGGGCACCGGGGAGCTGTTTTTT

size: few
V: TRBV2
D: TRBD2
J: TRBJ2-3
CDR3: CASSVGGASTDTQYF
DNA: TGTGCCAGCAGTGTCGGGGGGGCTTCCACAGATACGCAGTATTTT

size: -
V: TRBV4-1
D: -
J: TRBJ1-1
CDR3: CASSPKRRALNTEAFF
DNA: TGCGCCAGCAGCCCAAAACGCAGGGCCCTGAACACTGAAGCTTTCTTT

size: few
V: TRBV7-2
D: TRBD1
J: TRBJ1-6
CDR3: CASSFGQGRESPLHF
DNA: TGTGCCAGCAGCTTCGGACAGGGAAGGGAATCACCCCTCCACTTT

size: -
V: TRBV18
D: TRBD2
J: TRBJ2-1
CDR3: CASPGLAGVQEQFF
DNA: TGTGCCAGCCCGGGACTAGCGGGGGTCCAGGAGCAGTTCTTC

size: -
V: TRBV2
D: -
J: TRBJ1-5
CDR3: CASSEARHGNQPQHF
DNA: TGTGCCAGCAGTGAAGCCCGACATGGCAATCAGCCCCAGCATTTT

size: -
V: TRBV5-1
D: TRBD1
J: TRBJ2-7
CDR3: CASSRDSPYEQYF
DNA: TGCGCCAGCAGCCGGGACAGCCCCTACGAGCAGTACTTC

size: -
V: TRBV5-1
D: -
J: TRBJ2-3
CDR3: CASSGQITGDTQYF
DNA: TGCGCCAGCAGTGGACAAATAACTGGAGATACGCAGTATTTT

size: -
V: TRBV7-2
D: -
J: TRBJ2-2
CDR3: CASSFSGTQWELFF
DNA: TGTGCCAGCAGCTTTAGCGGAACGCAGTGGGAGCTGTTTTTT

size: -
V: TRBV9
D: TRBD1
J: TRBJ1-2
CDR3: CASSVGQGRLYGYTF
DNA: TGTGCCAGCAGCGTAGGACAGGGGAGGCTCTATGGCTACACCTTC

size: -
V: TRBV2
D: TRBD1
J: TRBJ1-2
CDR3: CASTPDRDGYTF
DNA: TGTGCCAGCACTCCGGACAGGGATGGCTACACCTTC

size: -
V: TRBV5-8
D: -
J: TRBJ2-3
CDR3: CASSLETVTDTQYF
DNA: TGTGCCAGCAGCTTGGAGACAGTCACAGATACGCAGTATTTT

size: -
V: TRBV30
D: -
J: TRBJ1-2
CDR3: CAWSVLPRQVPYYGYTF
DNA: TGTGCCTGGAGTGTACTTCCTAGACAGGTCCCTTACTATGGCTACACCTTC

size: -
V: TRBV19
D: -
J: TRBJ1-6
CDR3: CASSPIAGVGSPLHF
DNA: TGTGCCAGTAGTCCCATCGCAGGGGTTGGATCACCCCTCCACTTT

size: -
V: TRBV5-1
D: -
J: TRBJ1-6
CDR3: CASSLGESSYNSPLHF
DNA: TGCGCCAGCAGCTTGGGCGAGAGCTCCTATAATTCACCCCTCCACTTT

size: -
V: TRBV28
D: -
J: TRBJ1-3
CDR3: CASSPPQGTGNTIYF
DNA: TGTGCCAGCAGTCCACCACAGGGAACGGGAAACACCATATATTTT

size: few
V: TRBV4-3
D: TRBD1
J: TRBJ1-1
CDR3: CASRPTGTAQDEAFF
DNA: TGCGCCAGCAGACCGACAGGGACCGCGCAGGATGAAGCTTTCTTT

size: once
V: TRBV9
D: TRBD1
J: TRBJ2-2
CDR3: CASSDGDRGNTGELFF
DNA: TGTGCCAGCAGCGATGGGGACAGGGGAAACACCGGGGAGCTGTTTTTT

size: -
V: TRBV29-1
D: TRBD1
J: TRBJ1-1
CDR3: CSVRQGITEAFF
DNA: TGCAGCGTCCGACAGGGGATCACTGAAGCTTTCTTT